Sequencing of this T cell receptor (beta chain) was carried out in a study of T cell responses to AZD1222 COVID-19 vaccine. At the level of the study: Pooling of second doses given at about 4 or about 12 weeks was done.

Study-level results: The donor cohort was predominantly white British with a female majority, and clonal diversity may have been underestimated. Nearly half of spike-specific TCRs reportedly target variant regions that are unmutated in the B.1.351 and B.1.1.7 variants. Two AZD1222 doses significantly raised spike-specific TCR breadth and depth over controls.

Using immunoSEQ multiplex PCR, the repertoire was profiled, and TCRdb retains in-frame clones only, with some absent. The data show roughly 160,000 clones, about nine tenths seen once. V was clipped by 4 bases and J by 13 bases; unmatched bases: 14. This CDR3 has 15 amino acids. The germline gives CDR1 SGHRS, CDR2 YFSETQ. Comment on this clone: Its target is unknown.

The receptor comes from an adult in good health. The gene calls are TRBV5-1 and TRBJ2-3, with 11 bases aligning to TRBD1. The sample here was peripheral blood, taken on day 0 of AZD1222 vaccination. The CDR3 region has the DNA TGCGCCAGCAGCATCCCGGACAGGGGGCGTTCATTGGAGTATTTT. It encodes CASSIPDRGRSLEYF.